This is a list of T cell receptor beta chains from one sample in a study of CD8+ T cells in alopecia areata. The assay was immunoSEQ multiplex PCR, and TCRdb's table has in-frame clones only and misses some. The table has 100,000 to 140,000 clones, around 84% seen once. The starting material was CD8+ T cells sorted from blood, obtained at week 24, from a patient treated with tofacitinib. Receptors originate from a human donor with alopecia areata. Each CDR3 is given with its conserved first and last residue. A D gene is named only where the DNA matches it firmly. Where a row states a size, it is once, few, many or the class of an expanded clone; other rows omit it.

J,D,V,size,CDR3,DNA
TRBJ2-3,.,TRBV7-9,.,CASSPPLLAGTDTQYF,TGTGCCAGCAGCCCCCCCCTATTGGCTGGCACAGATACGCAGTATTTT
TRBJ1-1,TRBD1,TRBV7-8,few,CASSPGYRGNTEAFF,TGTGCCAGCAGCCCCGGTTACAGGGGAAACACTGAAGCTTTCTTT
TRBJ2-2,.,TRBV6-5,.,CASGTGNTGELFF,TGTGCCAGCGGCACAGGCAACACCGGGGAGCTGTTTTTT
TRBJ2-7,.,TRBV7-9,.,CASSLGAGDEQYF,TGTGCCAGCAGCTTAGGGGCGGGTGACGAGCAGTACTTC
TRBJ2-7,TRBD2,TRBV7-8,.,CASSPPPMGDYYEQYF,TGTGCCAGCAGCCCGCCCCCGATGGGGGACTATTACGAGCAGTACTTC
TRBJ2-7,TRBD2,TRBV4-2,few,CASSQESSGSPYEQYF,TGTGCCAGCAGCCAAGAGTCTAGCGGCAGTCCCTACGAGCAGTACTTC
TRBJ2-7,.,TRBV30,.,CAWRGGYEQYF,TGTGCCTGGAGGGGTGGGTACGAGCAGTACTTC
TRBJ2-3,TRBD2,TRBV7-9,.,CASRSGGSADTQYF,TGTGCCAGTCGTAGCGGGGGAAGCGCAGATACGCAGTATTTT
TRBJ2-5,.,TRBV29-1,.,CSVYDTPGEQYF,TGCAGCGTTTACGACACCCCGGGGGAGCAGTACTTC
TRBJ2-7,.,TRBV10-3,.,CAISEDLSSYEQYF,TGTGCCATCAGTGAGGATCTAAGCTCCTACGAGCAGTACTTC
TRBJ2-7,.,TRBV18,.,CASSPGSPHTYEQYF,TGTGCCAGCTCACCAGGCAGTCCCCATACCTACGAGCAGTACTTC
TRBJ2-5,.,TRBV18,.,CASSPPEGQETQYF,TGTGCCAGCTCACCACCGGAGGGACAAGAGACCCAGTACTTC
TRBJ1-1,.,TRBV5-4,.,CASSLRGENTEAFF,TGTGCCAGCAGCTTGCGCGGGGAGAACACTGAAGCTTTCTTT
TRBJ2-3,TRBD2,TRBV5-1,.,CASSLFASGGADTQYF,TGCGCCAGCAGCTTGTTTGCTAGCGGGGGCGCAGATACGCAGTATTTT
TRBJ1-1,.,TRBV29-1,.,CSVDMGADTEAFF,TGCAGCGTTGACATGGGGGCCGACACTGAAGCTTTCTTT
TRBJ2-1,.,TRBV7-9,.,CASSLGRADEQFF,TGTGCCAGCAGCTTAGGCAGGGCAGATGAGCAGTTCTTC
TRBJ2-5,TRBD2,TRBV4-1,once,CASSQPPTSGGQETQYF,TGCGCCAGCAGCCAACCTCCGACTAGCGGGGGGCAAGAGACCCAGTACTTC
TRBJ2-7,.,TRBV5-1,.,CASSLGSLGEQYF,TGCGCCAGCAGCTTGGGCAGCCTGGGAGAGCAGTACTTC
TRBJ2-6,.,TRBV7-9,few,CASSLAPSGANVLTF,TGTGCCAGCAGCTTAGCCCCCTCTGGGGCCAACGTCCTGACTTTC
TRBJ2-5,.,TRBV12-5,.,CASGGTDEETQYF,TGTGCTAGTGGGGGGACGGATGAGGAGACCCAGTACTTC
TRBJ1-3,.,TRBV23-1,.,CASSQSGQKNTIYF,TGCGCCAGCAGTCAATCCGGACAGAAAAACACCATATATTTT
TRBJ2-5,TRBD2,TRBV7-8,once,CASSPWTSAMETQYF,TGTGCCAGCAGCCCCTGGACTAGCGCTATGGAGACCCAGTACTTC
TRBJ2-2,TRBD2,TRBV23-1,few,CASRLAVPGELFF,TGCGCCAGCAGACTAGCGGTGCCGGGGGAGCTGTTTTTT
TRBJ2-3,TRBD1,TRBV5-6,.,CASSLGGQGFTDTQYF,TGTGCCAGCAGCTTGGGAGGACAGGGGTTCACAGATACGCAGTATTTT
TRBJ2-7,TRBD1,TRBV15,.,CATSIGTGPYEQYF,TGTGCCACCAGCATCGGGACAGGGCCCTACGAGCAGTACTTC
TRBJ2-5,TRBD2,TRBV11-3,.,CASSSVQRGTQETQYF,TGTGCCAGCAGCTCGGTCCAGCGGGGAACACAAGAGACCCAGTACTTC
TRBJ2-6,TRBD1,TRBV7-9,.,CASSLKGGYWANVLTF,TGTGCCAGCAGTTTAAAAGGGGGCTACTGGGCCAACGTCCTGACTTTC
TRBJ1-6,.,TRBV7-9,once,CASSERTVDNSPLHF,TGTGCCAGCAGCGAGAGGACAGTTGATAATTCACCCCTCCACTTT
TRBJ1-2,.,TRBV5-4,.,CASSLVVGEDGYTF,TGTGCCAGCAGCTTGGTCGTGGGGGAAGATGGCTACACCTTC
TRBJ2-2,TRBD1,TRBV13,.,CASPTGRNTGELFF,TGTGCCAGCCCGACAGGGCGTAACACCGGGGAGCTGTTTTTT
TRBJ2-1,TRBD2,TRBV29-1,few,CSVVSVVASGGAIDEQFF,TGCAGCGTTGTGTCGGTTGTGGCTAGCGGGGGGGCTATAGATGAGCAGTTCTTC
TRBJ2-7,.,TRBV4-2,.,CASSQEGISGEQYF,TGTGCCAGCAGCCAAGAAGGCATATCGGGCGAGCAGTACTTC
TRBJ2-7,.,TRBV5-1,few,CASSPGQSHYEQYF,TGCGCCAGCAGCCCTGGACAGTCGCACTACGAGCAGTACTTC
TRBJ2-7,TRBD2,TRBV29-1,.,CSASPGEGEQYF,TGCAGCGCCTCCCCTGGGGAGGGGGAGCAGTACTTC
TRBJ2-1,TRBD1,TRBV19,.,CASSPSGDSYNEQFF,TGTGCCAGTAGTCCTTCCGGGGACAGCTACAATGAGCAGTTCTTC
TRBJ1-1,TRBD1,TRBV15,.,CATSRDRGDTEAFF,TGTGCCACCAGCAGAGACAGGGGGGACACTGAAGCTTTCTTT
TRBJ2-3,.,TRBV4-3,.,CASSHDPFGGPSTDTQYF,TGCGCCAGCAGCCACGACCCTTTTGGCGGACCCAGCACAGATACGCAGTATTTT
TRBJ2-5,.,TRBV7-9,.,CASSLGVGETQYF,TGTGCCAGCAGCTTGGGGGTAGGAGAGACCCAGTACTTC
TRBJ2-1,.,TRBV6-6,.,CASSYVSLYNEQFF,TGTGCCAGCAGTTACGTATCTTTGTACAATGAGCAGTTCTTC
TRBJ2-7,.,TRBV9,.,CASSDGTAYEQYF,TGTGCCAGCAGTGACGGGACCGCTTACGAGCAGTACTTC
TRBJ2-7,TRBD2,TRBV2,few,CASSEGLAGTSYEQYF,TGTGCCAGCAGTGAAGGGCTAGCGGGGACCTCCTACGAGCAGTACTTC
TRBJ2-5,TRBD2,TRBV6-5,.,CASSYSIAGSQETQYF,TGTGCCAGCAGTTACTCTATAGCGGGGAGCCAAGAGACCCAGTACTTC
TRBJ2-5,.,TRBV21-1,.,CASLCVPREYF,TGTGCCAGCCTGTGTGTTCCCCGAGAGTACTTC
TRBJ2-7,.,TRBV9,.,CASSVEGAYEQYF,TGTGCCAGCAGCGTAGAGGGAGCCTACGAGCAGTACTTC
TRBJ2-5,.,TRBV5-6,.,CASSLWGARETQYF,TGTGCCAGCAGCTTGTGGGGGGCCAGAGAGACCCAGTACTTC